The clone carrying this TCR beta chain was found once. Its target is unknown. This sample stems from a study of T cell responses to AZD1222 COVID-19 vaccine. General study findings and limits: Targets within unmutated variant regions were reportedly found for nearly half of spike-specific TCRs. Repertoires were collected only later (after the peak T cell response had occurred). The number of AZD1222 recipients seropositive at baseline was only five or six. Females made up more of the donors, who were largely white British, and clonal diversity may have come out too low.

Unmatched junction bases numbered 9, after V lost 1 base and J lost 10 bases. The CDR3 covers 15 residues. Germline loops: CDR1 MNHEY, CDR2 SMNVEV (reference sequence). TCRdb's table, derived via immunoSEQ multiplex PCR, lists solely in-frame clones and lacks some. The table includes 200,000 to 250,000 clones, around 94% detected once. This TCR was recovered from an adult who received the MenACWY meningococcal vaccine as a control. The rearrangement links TRBV27 to TRBJ2-1, with 8 positions matching TRBD2. Sample: peripheral blood, taken 28 days after the second dose of the MenACWY control vaccine. The CDR3 DNA reads TGTGCCAGCAGTTTATTGGCTAGCGGGCCGAGGGAGCAGTTCTTC. Its protein is CASSLLASGPREQFF.